The source of this TCR beta chain is a study of blood T cell repertoires in COVID-19. About the research overall: Acute and convalescent COVID-19 specimens originated in the United States, Italy and Spain. From T cells, B-cell-depleted T cells, or PBMCs came the material, which was cDNA or gDNA.

V gave up 4 bases and J gave up 4 bases, with 17 bases separating them. The CDR3 consists of 15 residues. Looked up from germline, CDR1 is SGHRS and CDR2 is YFSETQ. Per the study methods: Estimated nucleated cell counts came from reference gene primer amplification. Sequencing used immunoSEQ multiplex PCR; TCRdb keeps in-frame clones, though not all of them. V and J calls and clone size are given by that table; D and trimming were obtained from the DNA. The profile shows about 220,000 clones, approximately 86% of them singletons. Seattle-derived patients entered the study during active infection and were followed longitudinally.

Specimen: peripheral blood. V usage is TRBV5-1 and J usage is TRBJ1-1, with a tentative D call TRBD1 (6 bases). This TCR was recovered from a woman in her forties or fifties with COVID-19, enrolled during active disease. CDR3 nucleotides: TGCGCCAGCAGCCCCCGCGTGGGGGCGAGCACTGAAGCTTTCTTT. The encoded protein is CASSPRVGASTEAFF. The whole variable domain, remainder taken from reference TRBV5-1 and TRBJ1-1, is KAGVTQTPRYLIKTRGQQVTLSCSPISGHRSVSWYQQTPGQGLQFLFEYFSETQRNKGNFPGRFSGRQFSNSRSEMNVSTLELGDSALYLCASSPRVGASTEAFFGQGTRLTVV.